This T cell receptor beta chain appears in the sequencing data of a study of blood T cell repertoires in COVID-19. Study-level information: Italy, Spain and the United States were the sources of the convalescent and acute COVID-19 samples.

Sequencing used immunoSEQ multiplex PCR; TCRdb keeps in-frame clones, though not all of them. The sample consists of a few hundred thousand clones, approximately 78% of them appearing once. CDR1 SGHRS and CDR2 YFSETQ come from the germline V gene. The V gene lost 1 base and the J gene lost 6 bases, with 16 bases spanning the gap. This CDR3 has 16 amino acids. This receptor was obtained from a woman in her late teens or twenties with acute or convalescent COVID-19. Sample: peripheral blood. J is TRBJ2-2 and V is TRBV5-1; D perhaps matches TRBD2 (5 bases). CDR3 sequence: CASSLISGSVAGELFF. DNA for the CDR3: TGCGCCAGCAGCTTGATTTCGGGATCTGTAGCCGGGGAGCTGTTTTTT.